The rows below give T cell receptor beta chains drawn from one sample of a study of CD8+ T cells in alopecia areata. Profiling relied on immunoSEQ multiplex PCR, and the TCRdb table lists in-frame clones only, not all of them. The sample yields tens of thousands of clones, roughly 92% seen once. The sample in question was CD8+ T cells sorted from blood, obtained at week 24, from a patient treated with tofacitinib. The receptor set was obtained from a human donor with alopecia areata. CDR3s include the opening cysteine and the closing phenylalanine or tryptophan. A D gene is named only where the DNA matches it firmly. Some rows have no size entry. The others give once, few or many, or a class for an expanded clone.

D gene	J gene	V gene	clone size	CDR3 protein	CDR3 DNA
.	TRBJ2-1	TRBV28	.	CASGRGSYNEQFF	TGTGCCAGTGGAAGGGGCTCTTACAATGAGCAGTTCTTC
.	TRBJ2-1	TRBV7-9	.	CASSHPSNSYNEQFF	TGTGCCAGCAGCCACCCATCAAACTCCTACAATGAGCAGTTCTTC
.	TRBJ2-3	TRBV27	.	CASSFYTDTQYF	TGTGCCAGCAGTTTCTACACAGATACGCAGTATTTT
.	TRBJ2-1	TRBV7-9	.	CASRQGVGLNDYNEQFF	TGTGCCAGCAGACAGGGAGTCGGACTTAACGACTACAATGAGCAGTTCTTC
.	TRBJ2-7	TRBV6-5	.	CASSAGTYTYEQYF	TGTGCCAGCAGTGCCGGGACGTATACCTACGAGCAGTACTTC
TRBD2	TRBJ2-5	TRBV6-6	once	CAGTGGEETQYF	TGTGCCGGCACGGGGGGAGAAGAGACCCAGTACTTC
TRBD1	TRBJ2-7	TRBV5-1	.	CASSSEGAPIESEQYF	TGCGCCAGCAGCTCAGAGGGGGCGCCGATTGAATCCGAGCAGTACTTC
TRBD2	TRBJ2-3	TRBV27	.	CASSLLPLAGITDTQYF	TGTGCCAGCAGTTTACTGCCCCTAGCGGGGATCACAGATACGCAGTATTTT
.	TRBJ2-7	TRBV29-1	.	CSVEGKGYEQYF	TGCAGCGTTGAGGGGAAGGGCTACGAGCAGTACTTC
TRBD1	TRBJ2-7	TRBV11-2	.	CASSFGTGDYEQYF	TGTGCCAGCAGCTTCGGGACAGGGGACTACGAGCAGTACTTC
.	TRBJ2-3	TRBV5-1	once	CASSSEEGGPGDTQYF	TGCGCCAGCAGCTCCGAGGAGGGGGGGCCCGGAGATACGCAGTATTTT
TRBD2	TRBJ2-5	TRBV30	once	CAWSVLAGEETQYF	TGTGCCTGGAGTGTACTAGCGGGGGAAGAGACCCAGTACTTC
.	TRBJ2-2	TRBV9	.	CASSAVSRTPAASNTGELFF	TGTGCCAGCAGCGCCGTGAGTAGGACTCCCGCTGCGTCCAACACCGGGGAGCTGTTTTTT
TRBD2	TRBJ2-5	TRBV5-6	.	CASSFLAGLKETQYF	TGTGCCAGCAGCTTTCTAGCGGGGTTGAAAGAGACCCAGTACTTC
TRBD2	TRBJ2-7	TRBV29-1	once	CSVVLAGGPLDEQYF	TGCAGCGTTGTGTTAGCGGGGGGTCCCTTGGACGAGCAGTACTTC
.	TRBJ2-7	TRBV29-1	few	CSVREDIYEQYF	TGCAGCGTAAGGGAAGACATCTACGAGCAGTACTTC
.	TRBJ2-3	TRBV5-5	.	CASSLASGNTDTQYF	TGTGCCAGCAGCCTCGCGTCGGGGAATACAGATACGCAGTATTTT
.	TRBJ2-7	TRBV27	.	CASSLSGGYYEQYF	TGTGCCAGCAGTTTATCAGGAGGGTACTACGAGCAGTACTTC
.	TRBJ2-1	TRBV9	.	CASSVGQGANEQFF	TGTGCCAGCAGCGTTGGGCAGGGCGCCAATGAGCAGTTCTTC
.	TRBJ2-1	TRBV6-1	.	CASREQTWVMQPEEQFF	TGTGCCAGCAGAGAACAGACTTGGGTCATGCAGCCGGAGGAGCAGTTCTTC
TRBD1	TRBJ2-7	TRBV28	.	CASSFSSGQGNEQYF	TGTGCCAGCAGTTTTAGTTCGGGACAGGGGAACGAGCAGTACTTC
TRBD2	TRBJ2-1	TRBV9	.	CASSGGGSSYNEQFF	TGTGCCAGCAGCGGCGGGGGGAGCTCCTACAATGAGCAGTTCTTC
TRBD1	TRBJ2-1	TRBV6-5	.	CASSVGQGYEQFF	TGTGCCAGCAGTGTGGGACAGGGCTATGAGCAGTTCTTC
.	TRBJ2-3	TRBV7-9	.	CASSLSGRPSTDTQYF	TGTGCCAGCAGCTTATCCGGCCGACCTAGCACAGATACGCAGTATTTT
.	TRBJ2-5	TRBV28	once	CASSLTQTAKTQYF	TGTGCCAGCAGTTTGACCCAAACCGCGAAGACCCAGTACTTC
.	TRBJ2-3	TRBV13	.	CASSLKDTQYF	TGTGCCAGCAGCTTAAAGGATACGCAGTATTTT
TRBD1	TRBJ2-7	TRBV27	.	CASSLSWTGAVVEQYF	TGTGCCAGCAGTTTATCGTGGACAGGGGCCGTCGTCGAGCAGTACTTC
.	TRBJ2-1	TRBV19	.	CASSIDVNEQFF	TGTGCCAGTAGTATCGACGTCAATGAGCAGTTCTTC
.	TRBJ1-5	TRBV4-1	.	CASSQENSPSNQPQHF	TGCGCCAGCAGCCAAGAAAATTCACCTAGCAATCAGCCCCAGCATTTT
.	TRBJ2-7	TRBV27	.	CASSLSGIGTYEQYF	TGTGCCAGCAGTTTATCAGGGATTGGGACCTACGAGCAGTACTTC
.	TRBJ2-7	TRBV7-9	.	CASSLDTLTYEQYF	TGTGCCAGCAGCTTGGACACTCTGACCTACGAGCAGTACTTC
.	TRBJ2-5	TRBV30	.	CAWSGGNQETQYF	TGTGCCTGGAGTGGGGGAAACCAAGAGACCCAGTACTTC
TRBD1	TRBJ1-2	TRBV7-2	.	CASSPLVGQGYGYTF	TGTGCCAGCAGCCCTCTTGTCGGACAGGGCTATGGCTACACCTTC
TRBD2	TRBJ2-1	TRBV28	.	CASNSPGGYNEQFF	TGTGCCAGCAACAGCCCGGGGGGATACAATGAGCAGTTCTTC
TRBD2	TRBJ2-1	TRBV11-1	.	CASSLVLAGDHYNEQFF	TGTGCCAGCAGCTTAGTCCTAGCGGGGGATCACTACAATGAGCAGTTCTTC
TRBD1	TRBJ2-1	TRBV6-1	.	CASSRSGTGSNEQFF	TGTGCCAGCAGCAGATCCGGGACAGGGTCCAATGAGCAGTTCTTC
.	TRBJ2-3	TRBV6-1	.	CASSEEGSDSYLDTQYF	TGTGCCAGCAGTGAAGAGGGTAGTGACAGCTACTTGGATACGCAGTATTTT
.	TRBJ2-5	TRBV30	.	CAWSVGRNPQETQYF	TGTGCCTGGAGTGTAGGCCGGAACCCTCAAGAGACCCAGTACTTC
TRBD2	TRBJ2-4	TRBV7-9	once	CASTSRGGENIQYF	TGTGCCAGCACCAGTCGGGGGGGTGAAAACATTCAGTACTTC
.	TRBJ2-3	TRBV7-2	.	CASSLVGGGDTLYF	TGTGCCAGCAGCTTAGTCGGGGGCGGAGATACGCTGTATTTT
.	TRBJ2-2	TRBV30	.	CAWSPLPSGELFF	TGTGCCTGGTCCCCACTGCCCAGCGGGGAGCTGTTTTTT
TRBD1	TRBJ2-7	TRBV2	once	CASSEGQGAIEQYF	TGTGCCAGCAGTGAAGGACAGGGGGCTATCGAGCAGTACTTC
TRBD1	TRBJ2-7	TRBV6-5	.	CASSQDREDHEQYF	TGTGCCAGCAGTCAGGACAGGGAGGACCACGAGCAGTACTTC
TRBD2	TRBJ2-1	TRBV15	few	CATSTTSAWSHEQFF	TGTGCCACCAGCACGACTAGCGCATGGTCCCATGAGCAGTTCTTC
.	TRBJ2-7	TRBV5-6	.	CASSLDGGLSYEQYF	TGTGCCAGCAGCTTGGACGGGGGGCTCTCCTACGAGCAGTACTTC
.	TRBJ2-1	TRBV19	.	CASSITNNEQFF	TGTGCCAGTAGTATAACTAACAATGAGCAGTTCTTC
.	TRBJ2-3	TRBV11-2	.	CASSLPDTQYF	TGTGCCAGCAGCTTGCCGGATACGCAGTATTTT
.	TRBJ2-7	TRBV28	few	CASSSLASSSYEQYF	TGTGCCAGCAGTTCGTTAGCGTCCAGCTCCTACGAGCAGTACTTC
.	TRBJ2-2	TRBV4-1	.	CASSQEGAANTGELFF	TGCGCCAGCAGCCAAGAGGGGGCCGCGAACACCGGGGAGCTGTTTTTT
.	TRBJ2-3	TRBV6-6	.	CASGHGFRESDTQYF	TGTGCCAGCGGCCACGGGTTTCGGGAATCAGATACGCAGTATTTT
TRBD2	TRBJ2-6	TRBV10-3	few	CAISESTSGGGANVLTF	TGTGCCATCAGTGAGTCGACTAGCGGGGGTGGGGCCAACGTCCTGACTTTC
TRBD2	TRBJ2-5	TRBV13	.	CASRDRAGGVETQYF	TGTGCCAGCAGGGACCGAGCGGGGGGAGTGGAGACCCAGTACTTC
.	TRBJ1-6	TRBV18	.	CASSQDREIGSPLHF	TGTGCCAGCTCACAGGATCGAGAAATCGGTTCACCCCTCCACTTT
.	TRBJ1-2	TRBV6-5	.	CASSYSYSKANYGYTF	TGTGCCAGCAGTTACTCGTATTCCAAGGCTAACTATGGCTACACCTTC